This T cell receptor beta chain is drawn from a study of CD8+ T cells in alopecia areata. Study observations and caveats: It was lesional scalp, especially alopecia totalis/universalis, that showed higher clonality than normal scalp.

RNA extraction was followed by reverse transcription into cDNA, which acted as the sequencing template. The protocol was immunoSEQ multiplex PCR, while the TCRdb copy is restricted to in-frame clones and leaves out a portion. The profile shows 150,000 to 200,000 clones, just over 65% of them singletons. The treatment denotes: oral pan-JAK inhibitor, 5-10 mg twice daily. This clone has a handful of counts. Its antigen remains unknown. V was pared by 10 bases and J by 2 bases, with 8 bases between. Per germline, CDR1 MNHNY and CDR2 SVGAGI (reference sequence). The CDR3 spans 11 residues. Sequencing used CD4+ T cells sorted from blood, obtained at week 4, from a patient treated with tofacitinib. The V and J genes are TRBV6-6 and TRBJ1-2; the D is unclear. The sequence was obtained from a human donor with alopecia areata. DNA of the CDR3: TGTGCCACCCAGGAAAACTATGGCTACACCTTC. Protein product: CATQENYGYTF.